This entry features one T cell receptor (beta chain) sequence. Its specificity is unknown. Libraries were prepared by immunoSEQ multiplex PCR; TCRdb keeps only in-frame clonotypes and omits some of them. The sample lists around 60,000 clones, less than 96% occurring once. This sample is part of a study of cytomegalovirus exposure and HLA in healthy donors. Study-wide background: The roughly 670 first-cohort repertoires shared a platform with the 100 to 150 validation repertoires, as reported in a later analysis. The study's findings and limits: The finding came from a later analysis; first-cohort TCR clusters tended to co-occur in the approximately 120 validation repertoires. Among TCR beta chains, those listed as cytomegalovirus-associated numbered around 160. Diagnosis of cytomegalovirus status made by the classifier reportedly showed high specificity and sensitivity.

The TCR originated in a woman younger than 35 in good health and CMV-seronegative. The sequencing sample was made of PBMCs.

The CDR3 sequence is CASSSGFPNYGYTF. CDR3 nucleotide sequence: TGTGCCAGTAGCTCAGGATTCCCCAACTATGGCTACACCTTC. V gene TRBV19 combines with J gene TRBJ1-2; D is unresolved. The CDR3 is 14 residues long. The germline V and J ends were trimmed by 6 bases and 2 bases, with 13 bases remaining between them. Germline assignment: CDR1 LNHDA and CDR2 SQIVND (reference sequence).